Below are 32 T cell receptor beta chains sequenced from a single sample in a study of T cells in Graves' hyperthyroidism and ophthalmopathy. Template material for amplifying TCR beta CDR3 regions consisted of RNA transcripts. The HTBI set primed first-round TCR CDR3 RT-PCR. TCRdb recomputed calls from the multiplex PCR reads with MiXCR, one row per CDR3 protein. The sample contains some 300,000 distinct CDR3 sequences, around 20% of which appear only once. The sample was blood. Receptor source: a man between 50 and 59 years old with Graves' ophthalmopathy.

This clonotype was recorded many times. The chain recombines TRBV7-3 with TRBJ2-1; tentatively, D is TRBD1 or TRBD2 (6 bases each). Between the trimmed V and J ends, which lost 2 bases and 4 bases, there was a span of 21 bases. This CDR3 is built from 18 residues. Per the germline V gene, CDR1 is SGHTA and CDR2 is FQGTGA. Written as DNA, the CDR3 is TGTGCCAGCAGCTTATCGGGCGGCGGGGACATGAGATACAATGAGCAGTTCTTC. Translating gives CASSLSGGGDMRYNEQFF.

In its sample, this clonotype was seen many times. This chain links TRBV20-1 with TRBJ2-5, with a tentative D call TRBD2 (5 bases). The germline V and J ends were trimmed by 3 bases and 4 bases, with 18 bases remaining between them. Germline CDR1 and CDR2: DFQATT and SNEGSKA (reference sequence). The CDR3 consists of 15 residues. In nucleotides, the CDR3 is TGCAGTGCTAGCGGTGGTCTAGCTTACGGAGAGACCCAGTACTTC. Translated, it gives CSASGGLAYGETQYF.

This chain uses TRBV12-3 or TRBV12-4 with TRBJ1-5; D not certain. This CDR3 region has 13 residues. The ends were cut back, 6 bases at V and 4 bases at J, with 10 bases in the middle. This chain's CDR3 is CASSQDGNQPQHF. In DNA form, the CDR3 reads TGTGCCAGCAGCCAGGACGGGAATCAGCCCCAGCATTTT.

This clonotype was detected ten times or more. The chain is built from TRBV20-1 and TRBJ2-2; perhaps D is TRBD1 or TRBD2 (5 bases each). The V gene's germline CDR1 is DFQATT and CDR2 SNEGSKA (reference sequence). Trimming pared 7 bases from V and 8 bases from J, leaving 14 bases between. CDR3 length equals 12 residues. CDR3 DNA sequence: TGCAGTGTGACCCGGGGCGGGGGGGAGCTGTTTTTT. It is translated as CSVTRGGGELFF.

This chain connects TRBV29-1 to TRBJ1-1; D not certain. The germline V gene has CDR1 SQVTM and CDR2 ANQGSEA. The CDR3 is made up of 11 amino acids. V dropped 6 bases and J dropped 5 bases, with 10 bases sitting between them. The CDR3 sequence is CSVADGTEAFF. Written as DNA, the CDR3 is TGCAGCGTCGCCGATGGGACTGAAGCTTTCTTT. Full variable domain (remainder filled in from reference TRBV29-1 and TRBJ1-1): SAVISQKPSRDICQRGTSLTIQCQVDSQVTMMFWYRQQPGQSLTLIATANQGSEATYESGFVIDKFPISRPNLTFSTLTVSNMSPEDSSIYLCSVADGTEAFFGQGTRLTVV.

The chain combines TRBV2 with TRBJ1-3; D remains ambiguous. V lost 5 bases to trimming and J lost 3 bases, with 11 bases between them. The CDR3 consists of 14 residues. Germline CDR1 SNHLY, CDR2 FYNNEI. Here the CDR3 reads CASSTGNFGNTIYF. The CDR3 nucleotides are TGTGCCAGCAGTACCGGGAACTTTGGAAACACCATATATTTT.

DNA for the CDR3: TGTGCCAGCAGTGAACTAGCGGGAGATTACAAGCAGTTCTTC. Translation: CASSELAGDYKQFF. V gene TRBV2 combines with J gene TRBJ2-1, with 10 bases matching TRBD2. Germline CDR1 and CDR2: SNHLY and FYNNEI. This CDR3 region has 14 residues. Trimming cost V 2 bases and J 11 bases; bases outside gene matches: 6. Drawing the rest from reference TRBV2 and TRBJ2-1, the complete variable domain is EPEVTQTPSHQVTQMGQEVILRCVPISNHLYFYWYRQILGQKVEFLVSFYNNEISEKSEIFDDQFSVERPDGSNFTLKIRSTKLEDSAMYFCASSELAGDYKQFFGPGTRLTVL.

The chain couples TRBV30 to TRBJ1-1; maybe TRBD1 (5 bases). The CDR3 is made up of 14 amino acids. Trimming removed 0 bases from V and 3 bases from J, with 11 bases in between. From germline, CDR1 is GTSNPN and CDR2 SVGIG (reference sequence). This chain's CDR3 is CAWSVDSRYTEAFF. CDR3 DNA: TGTGCCTGGAGTGTCGACAGCCGGTACACTGAAGCTTTCTTT. Full variable domain (rest looked up from reference TRBV30 and TRBJ1-1): SQTIHQWPATLVQPVGSPLSLECTVEGTSNPNLYWYRQAAGRGLQLLFYSVGIGQISSEVPQNLSASRPQDRQFILSSKKLLLSDSGFYLCAWSVDSRYTEAFFGQGTRLTVV.

This chain joins TRBV11-2 and TRBJ2-7, with no clear D. CDR3 length: 14 amino acids. Deletions cut 1 base from V and 3 bases from J, with 10 bases between. Germline V CDR1 and CDR2: SGHAT, FQNNGV. CDR3 bases: TGTGCCAGCAGCTTAGGGGCAGTCGGCTACGAGCAGTACTTC. Its protein is CASSLGAVGYEQYF.

In this sample, this clonotype turned up many times. The J gene is TRBJ2-7, the V gene TRBV6-1, with 8 bases lining up with TRBD1. Trimming cost V 5 bases and J 3 bases; bases outside gene matches: 6. Germline values: CDR1 MNHNS, CDR2 SASEGT. The CDR3 spans 14 residues. The CDR3 DNA is TGTGCCAGCAGTTTTTGGACAGGGAGCTACGAGCAGTACTTC. Encoded protein: CASSFWTGSYEQYF.

CDR3 protein: CASAGLAGGRSSYNEQFF. CDR3 nucleotide sequence: TGTGCCAGCGCGGGACTAGCGGGAGGGCGGAGCTCCTACAATGAGCAGTTCTTC. V and J are TRBV2 and TRBJ2-1; 16 nucleotides line up with TRBD2. V shed 8 bases, J shed 0 bases, and the junction held 7 bases outside the gene matches. CDR3 length: 18 residues. From germline, CDR1 is SNHLY and CDR2 FYNNEI.

This clonotype was counted only a few times. The V call is TRBV5-5, the J call TRBJ2-5; D perhaps matches TRBD1 (5 bases). Looked up from germline, CDR1 is SGHKS and CDR2 is YYEKEE (reference sequence). The CDR3 spans 13 residues. V was shortened by 2 bases and J by 5 bases, with 10 bases between the two germline ends. CDR3 in DNA: TGTGCCAGCAGCTTTTCAGGGTCGGAGACCCAGTACTTC. This encodes CASSFSGSETQYF.

This clonotype was counted at least ten times. The V call is TRBV6-5, the J call TRBJ1-1; D gene ambiguous. In germline, CDR1 is MNHEY, CDR2 SVGAGI. V gave up 2 bases and J gave up 5 bases, with 6 bases separating them. The CDR3 sequence is 12 residues long. CDR3 bases: TGTGCCAGCAGTTACATCGGGACTGAAGCTTTCTTT. It is translated as CASSYIGTEAFF.

Ten or more counts support this clonotype. The chain uses TRBV3-1 and TRBJ1-1; unclear D gene. Trimming stripped 1 base from V and 4 bases from J, with 7 bases between. The CDR3 has 13 residues. Germline V gene data show CDR1 as LGHDT and CDR2 as YNNKEL (reference sequence). The CDR3 sequence is CASSQAGPTEAFF. CDR3 nucleotide sequence: TGTGCCAGCAGCCAAGCTGGACCCACTGAAGCTTTCTTT. The complete variable domain, with remaining parts taken from reference TRBV3-1 and TRBJ1-1, reads DTAVSQTPKYLVTQMGNDKSIKCEQNLGHDTMYWYKQDSKKFLKIMFSYNNKELIINETVPNRFSPKSPDKAHLNLHINSLELGDSAVYFCASSQAGPTEAFFGQGTRLTVV.

There are many counts of this clonotype. The CDR3 region is CAWSVWGLRGETQYF. CDR3 coding DNA: TGTGCCTGGAGTGTATGGGGACTGAGGGGAGAGACCCAGTACTTC. The chain employs TRBV30 and TRBJ2-5, with D perhaps TRBD2 (6 bases). This CDR3 is 15 amino acids long. Germline CDR1 is GTSNPN and CDR2 is SVGIG (reference sequence). The germline V and J ends were trimmed by 0 bases and 4 bases, with 15 bases remaining between them.

This clonotype was counted ten times or more. This chain connects TRBV6-1 to TRBJ1-5; 9 nucleotides align to TRBD1. This CDR3 is built from 15 residues. Losses at the gene ends were 5 bases for V and 7 bases for J; bases not matched to a gene: 9. Germline-derived CDR1 and CDR2 are MNHNS and SASEGT. The DNA of the CDR3 is TGTGCCAGCAGTTTACAGGGGGCGCGTCGGCAGCCCCAGCATTTT. Translated, it gives CASSLQGARRQPQHF.

This clonotype came up many times. This sequence joins TRBV11-2 and TRBJ2-7; TRBD2 is a possible D gene (6 bases). The germline V and J ends were trimmed by 3 bases and 2 bases, with 11 bases remaining between them. The CDR3 totals 14 residues. CDR1 and CDR2 (germline): SGHAT, FQNNGV. CDR3 bases: TGTGCCAGCAGCTTGGGGGGTGGTCCCTACGAGCAGTACTTC. Its protein product is CASSLGGGPYEQYF.

The rearrangement uses TRBV18 and TRBJ1-3; 7 bases are a match to TRBD1. The V and J ends lost 10 bases and 2 bases, in that order; junction bases with no gene match: 5. The V gene's germline CDR1 is KGHSH and CDR2 LQKENI. There are 13 residues in the CDR3. CDR3 protein: CATRGGAGNTIYF. DNA of the CDR3: TGTGCCACCAGAGGGGGCGCTGGAAACACCATATATTTT. Full variable domain (rest looked up from reference TRBV18 and TRBJ1-3): NAGVMQNPRHLVRRRGQEARLRCSPMKGHSHVYWYRQLPEEGLKFMVYLQKENIIDESGMPKERFSAEFPKEGPSILRIQQVVRGDSAAYFCATRGGAGNTIYFGEGSWLTVV.

The sample holds many counts of this clonotype. The chain employs TRBV11-1 and TRBJ2-5, with no clear D. The CDR3 loop spans 14 amino acids. Germline CDR1 is SGHAT and CDR2 is FQDESV (reference sequence). Trimming stripped 4 bases from V and 2 bases from J, with 11 bases between. CDR3 protein: CASSSRLTQETQYF. The CDR3 DNA is TGTGCCAGCAGCTCCCGACTTACTCAAGAGACCCAGTACTTC.

This clonotype has a count of ten or more. The V gene is TRBV7-3, the J gene TRBJ2-3, with a weak D call TRBD1 (6 bases). V was pared by 4 bases and J by 4 bases, with 12 bases between. The CDR3 runs to 14 residues. Germline V CDR1 and CDR2: SGHTA, FQGTGA. The chain's CDR3 is CASSYTGMSDTQYF. The DNA for the CDR3 is TGTGCCAGCAGCTATACAGGGATGTCAGATACGCAGTATTTT.

This sequence joins TRBV20-1 and TRBJ2-1, with TRBD2 matching over 10 bases. CDR3 length: 14 amino acids. Germline V gene lookup returns CDR1 DFQATT and CDR2 SNEGSKA (reference sequence). The V gene end was trimmed by 6 bases and the J gene end by 7 bases; junction bases not matched to a gene: 9. The CDR3 spells CSASPAGGWNEQFF. The CDR3 coding sequence is TGCAGTGCCTCTCCAGCGGGAGGGTGGAATGAGCAGTTCTTC.

This clonotype was observed at least ten times. V is TRBV7-9 and J is TRBJ1-5, with no clear D. The CDR3 extends over 13 amino acids. The V gene lost 6 bases and the J gene lost 3 bases, with 9 bases spanning the gap. Germline values: CDR1 SEHNR, CDR2 FQNEAQ (reference sequence). The CDR3: CASRPDPNQPQHF. The CDR3 DNA follows: TGTGCCAGCAGACCGGACCCCAATCAGCCCCAGCATTTT.

This clonotype was observed at least ten times. The chain is built from TRBV30 and TRBJ1-2, with a possible D match to TRBD1 (5 bases). V was cut by 5 bases and J by 2 bases, with 27 bases left in between. The germline V gene has CDR1 GTSNPN and CDR2 SVGIG (reference sequence). The CDR3 covers 18 residues. CDR3 nucleotides: TGTGCCTGGGCCTTTCTCCCGGCAGGGAGGTGGCGAAACTATGGCTACACCTTC. This sequence encodes CAWAFLPAGRWRNYGYTF.

CDR3 residues: CASARTRSSYEQYF. In DNA, the CDR3 is TGTGCCAGCGCGAGGACGCGGTCGTCCTACGAGCAGTACTTC. This chain links TRBV6-1 with TRBJ2-7; D gene uncertain. Deletions cut 8 bases from V and 1 base from J, with 15 bases between. Germline CDR1 is MNHNS and CDR2 is SASEGT. The CDR3 consists of 14 residues.

The gene calls are TRBV27 and TRBJ2-7; TRBD2 aligns across 10 bases. Germline loops: CDR1 MNHEY, CDR2 SMNVEV (reference sequence). Trimming took 7 bases from V and 4 from J; bases not matched to a gene: 4. This CDR3 has 13 amino acids. This chain's CDR3 is CASKPGLAYEQYF. DNA for the CDR3: TGTGCCAGCAAGCCGGGACTAGCGTACGAGCAGTACTTC.

The chain couples TRBV29-1 to TRBJ2-1; 7 nucleotides match TRBD2. J gave up 4 bases and V 2 bases, and 5 bases lay outside the gene matches. This CDR3 region has 14 residues. Per the germline V gene, CDR1 is SQVTM and CDR2 is ANQGSEA. The CDR3, as DNA: TGCAGCGTTGAACTAGCGGAAAAATACAATGAGCAGTTCTTC. Residues: CSVELAEKYNEQFF.

This clonotype has ten or more counts. The chain carries TRBV5-5 and TRBJ2-2, with D tentatively TRBD2 (6 bases). Deletions cut 5 bases from V and 4 bases from J, with 24 bases between. CDR1 is SGHKS, CDR2 YYEKEE, per germline (reference sequence). The CDR3 sequence is 18 residues long. The CDR3 region has the DNA TGTGCCAGCAGTCCCTCAACGCTAGGAGGGCTGTCCACCGGGGAGCTGTTTTTT. It is translated as CASSPSTLGGLSTGELFF.

In its sample, this clonotype was seen many times. The V and J genes are TRBV3-1 and TRBJ1-1; TRBD1 is a possible D gene (5 bases). The CDR3 contains 12 residues. The V end lost 5 bases, the J end lost 3 bases, and 7 bases lay between the germline ends. In germline, CDR1 is LGHDT, CDR2 YNNKEL (reference sequence). CDR3 sequence reads: CASSWGDTEAFF. In nucleotides, the CDR3 is TGTGCCAGCAGCTGGGGGGACACTGAAGCTTTCTTT.

This clonotype appeared many times. This rearrangement joins TRBV20-1 to TRBJ1-2, with 8 bases aligning to TRBD1. This CDR3 has 12 amino acids. V was pared by 5 bases and J by 4 bases, with 3 bases of the junction left unmatched. Looked up from germline, CDR1 is DFQATT and CDR2 is SNEGSKA (reference sequence). CDR3 sequence reads: CSAGTGPYGYTF. The CDR3 DNA reads TGCAGTGCTGGGACAGGCCCCTATGGCTACACCTTC.

This clonotype was picked up a small number of times. CDR3 nucleotides: TGCGCCAGCAGCTTGGACAGCCAACACACCTACGAGCAGTACTTC. It translates to CASSLDSQHTYEQYF. This chain uses TRBV5-1 with TRBJ2-7, with D uncertain. Germline-derived CDR1 and CDR2 are SGHRS and YFSETQ. This CDR3 comprises 15 residues. Trimming pared 0 bases from V and 2 bases from J, leaving 12 bases between.

This clonotype was observed many times. The V gene is TRBV3-1, the J gene TRBJ2-7; 9 bases line up with TRBD1. The germline CDR1 and CDR2 sequences are LGHDT and YNNKEL (reference sequence). The CDR3 length is 15 residues. V trimming: 4 bases; J trimming: 3 bases; junction bases outside the gene matches: 7. DNA for the CDR3: TGTGCCAGCAGCCCTGGACAGGGGTCATACTACGAGCAGTACTTC. Residues: CASSPGQGSYYEQYF.

The chain recombines TRBV11-2 with TRBJ2-7; D is ambiguous. This CDR3 has 14 residues. The germline V gene encodes CDR1 SGHAT and CDR2 FQNNGV. V was clipped by 6 bases and J by 0 bases, with 12 bases between them. CDR3 region: CASSLYLSSYEQYF. CDR3 bases: TGTGCCAGCAGTTTATACCTAAGCTCCTACGAGCAGTACTTC.